The 21 T cell receptor beta chains given below trace back to one sample, sequenced in a study of PD-L1 blockade in urothelial cancer. Time point denoted: peripheral blood 6 weeks after treatment start. Profiled with immunoSEQ multiplex PCR; TCRdb holds only in-frame clones, not every one. Here the sample spans approximately 79,000 clones, less than 95% being singletons. The specimen comprised PBMCs, sampled around atezolizumab (anti-PD-L1) treatment. The receptor set was obtained from a woman at least 80 years old with urothelial cancer.

The rearrangement joins TRBV11-2 to TRBJ2-7; 9 bases align to TRBD2. Trimming removed 4 bases from V and 2 bases from J; junction bases left unmatched: 6. This CDR3 is 15 amino acids long. In germline, CDR1 is SGHAT, CDR2 FQNNGV. The CDR3 DNA follows: TGTGCCAGCAGCTCCCCGACTAGCGGAACCTACGAGCAGTACTTC. It translates to CASSSPTSGTYEQYF.

The rearrangement uses TRBV27 and TRBJ2-1; TRBD2 matches 12 bases. The CDR3 runs to 16 residues. Losses at the gene ends were 5 bases for V and 7 bases for J; bases not matched to a gene: 9. Per the germline V gene, CDR1 is MNHEY and CDR2 is SMNVEV (reference sequence). CDR3 protein: CASSISSGRVLNEQFF. The CDR3 DNA follows: TGTGCCAGCAGTATCTCTAGCGGGAGGGTCTTAAATGAGCAGTTCTTC.

A single count supports this clone. This chain links TRBV30 with TRBJ1-1; TRBD1 is a possible D gene (6 bases). This CDR3 is built from 12 residues. Trimming removed 8 bases from V and 5 bases from J, with 15 bases in between. Germline CDR1 and CDR2: GTSNPN and SVGIG (reference sequence). The CDR3 DNA sequence: TGTGCCGAATACCGGCAGGGGACTGAAGCTTTCTTT. Translating gives CAEYRQGTEAFF.

The rearrangement links TRBV2 to TRBJ2-3, with D maybe TRBD2 (5 bases). The V end was cut by 11 bases, the J end by 0 bases, with 15 bases between. This CDR3 is 14 amino acids long. Germline values: CDR1 SNHLY, CDR2 FYNNEI. The CDR3 coding sequence is TGTGCCCATAAGGACTCCTCTAGCACAGATACGCAGTATTTT. It is translated as CAHKDSSSTDTQYF.

The rearrangement uses TRBV4-2 and TRBJ1-4, with D perhaps matching TRBD1 (5 bases). This CDR3 has 15 residues. Trimming pared 0 bases from V and 8 bases from J, leaving 13 bases between. Germline-derived CDR1 and CDR2 are LGHNA and YNFKEQ. CDR3: CASSQEGARGEKLFF. CDR3 in DNA: TGTGCCAGCAGCCAAGAGGGCGCTCGGGGGGAAAAACTGTTTTTT.

This clone has only a few counts. The same CDR3 can be traced to other DNA sequences in this sample. The chain employs TRBV29-1 and TRBJ1-1; 7 bases fit TRBD1. The germline gives CDR1 SQVTM, CDR2 ANQGSEA. This CDR3 comprises 12 residues. The J segment lost 2 bases and the V segment lost 4 bases, leaving 1 base of the junction unmatched. The CDR3 nucleotides read TGCAGCGTTGGAGGGGGCAACACTGAAGCTTTCTTT. It translates to CSVGGGNTEAFF.

This chain connects TRBV2 to TRBJ2-2, with 16 nucleotides matching TRBD2. The CDR3 loop spans 17 amino acids. The ends lost 6 bases at V and 5 bases at J; junction bases unmatched: 6. Germline CDR1 SNHLY, CDR2 FYNNEI. The CDR3 nucleotides read TGTGCCAGCAGCCAGGGACTAGCGGGAGGGGGAACCGGGGAGCTGTTTTTT. It is translated as CASSQGLAGGGTGELFF.

J is TRBJ2-1 and V is TRBV7-9, with D unresolved. CDR3 length equals 13 residues. From germline, CDR1 is SEHNR and CDR2 FQNEAQ (reference sequence). With 5 bases removed from V and 0 bases from J, the gap between germline ends came to 5 bases. The CDR3 region is CASSEDSYNEQFF. CDR3 DNA sequence: TGTGCCAGCAGCGAGGACTCCTACAATGAGCAGTTCTTC.

This clone was picked up one time. V is TRBV25-1 and J is TRBJ2-2; 7 bases fit TRBD2. CDR1 is MGHDK and CDR2 is SYGVNS in the germline V gene. The CDR3 runs 16 residues. The V segment lost 4 bases and the J segment 6 bases; nucleotides outside the gene matches: 11. CDR3 sequence reads: CASSAGREIGAGELFF. In DNA, the CDR3 is TGTGCCAGCAGTGCTGGGCGGGAGATCGGTGCCGGGGAGCTGTTTTTT.

The chain uses TRBV2 and TRBJ1-2; D not certain. CDR3 length: 12 residues. The germline V gene has CDR1 SNHLY and CDR2 FYNNEI. The V end lost 6 bases, the J end lost 8 bases, and 13 bases lay between the germline ends. CDR3 DNA: TGTGCCAGCAGCCTCCTCGGGGAGGGCTACACCTTC. Its translation is CASSLLGEGYTF.

The table lists this clone with a few counts. V and J are TRBV30 and TRBJ1-2; no clear D. The V gene lost 2 bases and the J gene lost 0 bases, with 4 bases spanning the gap. Germline CDR1 reads GTSNPN; CDR2 reads SVGIG (reference sequence). CDR3 length: 12 amino acids. The DNA of the CDR3 is TGTGCCTGGAGTCAGGCTAACTATGGCTACACCTTC. Translating gives CAWSQANYGYTF.

This clone was seen once. The V call is TRBV6-1, the J call TRBJ2-5; 8 positions match TRBD1. This CDR3 spans 13 amino acids. Germline V gene sequence: CDR1 MNHNS, CDR2 SASEGT. With V trimmed by 11 bases and J by 2 bases, 7 bases remained unmatched. The CDR3 region is CAGKDRAQETQYF. DNA of the CDR3: TGTGCCGGGAAGGACAGGGCTCAAGAGACCCAGTACTTC.

The CDR3 DNA sequence: TGTGCCAGCAGTCTCAGGGGTGAGACCCAGTACTTC. Protein sequence: CASSLRGETQYF. The chain uses TRBV28 and TRBJ2-5; D might be TRBD1 (6 bases). This CDR3 contains 12 residues. The V and J ends lost 5 bases and 5 bases respectively, with 9 bases between them. CDR1 is MDHEN, CDR2 SYDVKM, per germline.

V is TRBV2 and J is TRBJ1-5; 12 bases match TRBD1. CDR1 and CDR2 from the germline V gene are SNHLY and FYNNEI. Trimming took 6 bases from V and 8 from J; bases not matched to a gene: 5. There are 14 residues in the CDR3. In DNA form, the CDR3 reads TGTGCCAGCAGGGCCGGGACAGGGGGCAAGCCCCAGCATTTT. Its protein is CASRAGTGGKPQHF.

The J gene is TRBJ2-7, the V gene TRBV10-3; D remains unclear. The CDR3 length is 12 residues. Trimming pared 0 bases from V and 7 bases from J, leaving 7 bases between. Germline V gene sequence: CDR1 ENHRY, CDR2 SYGVKD. CDR3 nucleotide sequence: TGTGCCATCAGTGAGTCTGGGCCAGAGCAGTACTTC. It yields the protein CAISESGPEQYF.

V is TRBV28 and J is TRBJ1-5; 10 bases fit TRBD1. The CDR3 extends over 20 amino acids. Germline V gene data show CDR1 as MDHEN and CDR2 as SYDVKM. The junction had 13 bases not matched to a gene; V was cut back by 2 bases and J by 0 bases. The chain's CDR3 is CASSLDRGLGGWHSNQPQHF. DNA for the CDR3: TGTGCCAGCAGTTTAGACAGGGGGCTCGGGGGCTGGCATAGCAATCAGCCCCAGCATTTT.

This clone was seen once. The chain carries TRBV5-4 and TRBJ2-7; 12 bases are a match to TRBD2. The CDR3 is 17 residues long. V gave up 4 bases and J gave up 1 base; unmatched junction bases: 9. Germline V lookup: CDR1 SGHNT, CDR2 YYREEE (reference sequence). The CDR3 region is CASSTTSGRIPSYEQYF. The CDR3 nucleotides read TGTGCCAGCAGCACCACTAGCGGGAGGATACCGTCCTACGAGCAGTACTTC.

Points on this clone: At one of its ends the junction is not consistent with the germline gene, which may arise from a read error. The CDR3 here is CASSDSRLLSHEQYF. In nucleotides, the CDR3 is TGTGCCAGCAGTGACTCAAGGCTACTTAGCCACGAGCAGTACTTC. V gene TRBV6-6 combines with J gene TRBJ2-7, with D unclear. Germline CDR1 and CDR2: MNHNY and SVGAGI (reference sequence). The CDR3 length is 15 residues.

The chain links TRBV6-1 to TRBJ1-2; a possible D gene is TRBD1 (6 bases). There are 15 residues in the CDR3. Trimming removed 1 base from V and 3 bases from J, with 12 bases in between. Germline loops: CDR1 MNHNS, CDR2 SASEGT. The CDR3 DNA follows: TGTGCCAGCAGTGAAGGGGGGGGCATCGACTATGGCTACACCTTC. Protein sequence: CASSEGGGIDYGYTF.

The V and J genes are TRBV30 and TRBJ2-7; 10 positions agree with TRBD1. Per the germline V gene, CDR1 is GTSNPN and CDR2 is SVGIG (reference sequence). The CDR3 is 12 amino acids. V was clipped by 5 bases and J by 7 bases; unmatched bases: 5. Here the CDR3 reads CAWGDRGREQYF. The CDR3 DNA is TGTGCCTGGGGAGACAGGGGGCGGGAGCAGTACTTC.

This chain connects TRBV5-4 to TRBJ1-4; tentative D call: TRBD1 (6 bases). V lost 3 bases to trimming and J lost 5 bases, with 20 bases between them. This CDR3 is 17 amino acids long. The germline CDR1 and CDR2 sequences are SGHNT and YYREEE (reference sequence). The CDR3 loop reads CASSSKMNRAGNEKLFF. The DNA for the CDR3 is TGTGCCAGCAGCTCGAAAATGAACAGGGCTGGGAATGAAAAACTGTTTTTT.